These T cell receptor beta chains were read from a single sample in a study of shared clonotypes between healthy human individuals. Clones were sequenced by immunoSEQ multiplex PCR, and TCRdb holds only the in-frame ones, with some missing. The sample contains approximately 700,000 clones, about three quarters of which appear only once. The specimen was memory CD4+ T cells sorted from blood. These receptors came from a woman aged 30 to 39 in good health. CDR3s include the opening cysteine and the closing phenylalanine or tryptophan. The D gene is left open where the match is weak. For some rows the clone size is stated as once, few or many, or as a class when expanded; others skip it.

CASSMGLAGAGAYEQYF | TGTGCCAGTAGTATGGGACTAGCGGGAGCAGGAGCCTACGAGCAGTACTTC | TRBV19 | TRBD2 | - | TRBJ2-7
CASSWAENTEAFF | TGTGCCAGTAGTTGGGCAGAGAACACTGAAGCTTTCTTT | TRBV19 | - | - | TRBJ1-1
CASSRRTADNEKLFF | TGTGCCAGCAGCCGTAGGACGGCCGATAATGAAAAACTGTTTTTT | TRBV11-2 | - | few | TRBJ1-4
CASSRGTGYEQYF | TGTGCCAGTAGTCGGGGTACAGGGTACGAGCAGTACTTC | TRBV19 | - | few | TRBJ2-7
CASSHTGDPNYNEQFF | TGTGCCAGCAGTCACACAGGGGACCCTAACTACAATGAGCAGTTCTTC | TRBV25-1 | TRBD1 | - | TRBJ2-1
CATSRSEDLLGELFF | TGTGCCACCAGCAGATCCGAGGACCTCCTCGGGGAGCTGTTTTTT | TRBV15 | - | - | TRBJ2-2
CASSQIGGGATETQYF | TGCGCCAGCAGCCAGATAGGAGGGGGGGCTACCGAGACCCAGTACTTC | TRBV5-1 | - | - | TRBJ2-5
CASSFFRDGGNQPQHF | TGTGCCAGCAGTTTCTTCAGGGACGGGGGCAATCAGCCCCAGCATTTT | TRBV28 | - | - | TRBJ1-5
CASSYVDTEAFF | TGTGCCAGCAGTTACGTGGACACTGAAGCTTTCTTT | TRBV6-6 | - | - | TRBJ1-1
CASSIEGGGNLYNEQFF | TGTGCCAGTAGTATAGAGGGGGGCGGGAACCTTTACAATGAGCAGTTCTTC | TRBV19 | - | - | TRBJ2-1
CASSLGSSRNTIYF | TGTGCCAGCAGCTTAGGCAGCTCGCGAAACACCATATATTTT | TRBV7-9 | - | - | TRBJ1-3
CASRGTGVSGYTF | TGCGCCAGCAGAGGGACAGGTGTTAGTGGCTACACCTTC | TRBV4-1 | TRBD1 | - | TRBJ1-2
CSVRTASSTDTQYF | TGCAGCGTTCGGACAGCTTCTAGCACAGATACGCAGTATTTT | TRBV29-1 | - | many | TRBJ2-3
CASSDFTSGRAKDTQYF | TGTGCCAGCAGTGATTTTACTAGCGGGAGGGCCAAAGATACGCAGTATTTT | TRBV6-1 | TRBD2 | once | TRBJ2-3
CASSHQRDTEAFF | TGTGCCAGCAGCCATCAACGGGACACTGAAGCTTTCTTT | TRBV7-3 | - | once | TRBJ1-1
CASSLRPPAMDSPLHF | TGCGCCAGCAGCTTGCGACCCCCTGCGATGGATTCACCCCTCCACTTT | TRBV5-1 | - | - | TRBJ1-6
CASSRDDNTIYF | TGTGCCAGCTCACGGGACGATAACACCATATATTTT | TRBV18 | - | few | TRBJ1-3
CAISEFSGTESEAFF | TGTGCCATCAGTGAGTTCTCCGGGACAGAATCTGAAGCTTTCTTT | TRBV10-3 | TRBD1 | - | TRBJ1-1
CASSLGGASNQPQHF | TGTGCCAGCAGCTTAGGGGGGGCTAGCAATCAGCCCCAGCATTTT | TRBV7-2 | - | - | TRBJ1-5
CASSRGLAGGPRNAQYF | TGTGCCAGCAGCAGGGGACTAGCGGGAGGGCCACGCAATGCGCAGTATTTT | TRBV28 | TRBD2 | many | TRBJ2-3
CASGVRAAYGYTF | TGTGCCAGCGGGGTTCGGGCGGCCTATGGCTACACCTTC | TRBV19 | - | - | TRBJ1-2
CASSQGAGTSEETQYF | TGCGCCAGCAGCCAAGGTGCCGGGACTAGCGAAGAGACCCAGTACTTC | TRBV4-1 | TRBD2 | - | TRBJ2-5
CSASLETQYF | TGCAGTGCTAGTCTGGAGACCCAGTACTTC | TRBV20-1 | - | - | TRBJ2-5